This T cell receptor (beta chain) was identified in a study of blood T cell repertoires in COVID-19. Some clones are missing from TCRdb's copy, which holds only in-frame ones; the method was immunoSEQ multiplex PCR. The sample has roughly 120,000 clones, over 85% seen once. This TCR came from a man aged 60-69 years with COVID-19, enrolled during active disease. The specimen was peripheral blood.

DNA of the CDR3: TGCGCCAGCAGCTTGGGGAGGGCAAGGCATGGCTACACCTTC. It specifies CASSLGRARHGYTF. The chain employs TRBV5-1 and TRBJ1-2; D is ambiguous. There are 14 residues in the CDR3. Trimming took 0 bases from V and 6 from J, leaving 12 bases between them. From germline, CDR1 is SGHRS and CDR2 YFSETQ.